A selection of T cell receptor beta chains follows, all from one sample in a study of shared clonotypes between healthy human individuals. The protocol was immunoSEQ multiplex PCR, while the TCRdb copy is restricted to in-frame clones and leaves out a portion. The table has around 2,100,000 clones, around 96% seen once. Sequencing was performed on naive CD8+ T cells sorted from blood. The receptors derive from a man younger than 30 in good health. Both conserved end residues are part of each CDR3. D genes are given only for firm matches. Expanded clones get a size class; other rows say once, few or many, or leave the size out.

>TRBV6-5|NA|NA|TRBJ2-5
CASSSPAAQETQYF
TGTGCCAGCAGTTCTCCGGCAGCCCAAGAGACCCAGTACTTC
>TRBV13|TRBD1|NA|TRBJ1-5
CASSAAGQGEGSNQPQHF
TGTGCCAGCAGCGCAGCGGGACAGGGGGAGGGAAGCAATCAGCCCCAGCATTTT
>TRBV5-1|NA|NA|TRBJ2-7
CASSLAIPRGGVYEQYF
TGCGCCAGCAGCTTGGCGATTCCTAGGGGGGGCGTGTACGAGCAGTACTTC
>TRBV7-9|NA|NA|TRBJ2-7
CASSLGWASSYEQYF
TGTGCCAGCAGCTTAGGATGGGCCTCATCCTACGAGCAGTACTTC
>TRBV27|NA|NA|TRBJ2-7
CASSFTVSYEQYF
TGTGCCAGCAGTTTCACCGTCTCCTACGAGCAGTACTTC
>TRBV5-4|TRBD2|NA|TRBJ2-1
CASSPTSGGADEQFF
TGTGCCAGCAGCCCCACTAGCGGGGGGGCGGATGAGCAGTTCTTC
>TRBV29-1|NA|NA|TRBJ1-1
CSVVLGVLTEAFF
TGCAGCGTTGTATTGGGGGTCCTCACTGAAGCTTTCTTT
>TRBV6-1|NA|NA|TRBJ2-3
CASSEERWGYTDTQYF
TGTGCCAGCAGTGAAGAAAGGTGGGGATACACAGATACGCAGTATTTT
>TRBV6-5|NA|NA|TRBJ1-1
CASSATGAMNTEAFF
TGTGCCAGCAGTGCGACGGGGGCGATGAACACTGAAGCTTTCTTT
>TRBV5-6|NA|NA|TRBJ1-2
CASSLSRLWYGYTF
TGTGCCAGCAGCTTGTCAAGATTGTGGTATGGCTACACCTTC
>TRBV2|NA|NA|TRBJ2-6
CASSYSREAGANVLTF
TGTGCCAGCAGTTACTCCAGGGAGGCTGGGGCCAACGTCCTGACTTTC
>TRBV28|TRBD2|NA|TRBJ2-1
CASSLWAGGNYNEQFF
TGTGCCAGCAGTTTATGGGCGGGAGGCAACTACAATGAGCAGTTCTTC
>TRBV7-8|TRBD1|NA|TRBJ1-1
CASSYSGGNTEAFF
TGTGCCAGCAGCTATTCAGGGGGGAACACTGAAGCTTTCTTT
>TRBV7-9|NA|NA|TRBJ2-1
CASSLSESNEQFF
TGTGCCAGCAGCTTGTCAGAGAGCAATGAGCAGTTCTTC
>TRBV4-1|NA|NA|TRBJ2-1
CASSQGVMAGVHEQFF
TGCGCCAGCAGCCAAGGGGTCATGGCAGGGGTTCATGAGCAGTTCTTC
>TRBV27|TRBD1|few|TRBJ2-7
CASSLKSGGYEQYF
TGTGCCAGCAGTTTAAAGTCAGGGGGTTACGAGCAGTACTTC
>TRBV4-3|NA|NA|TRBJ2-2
CASSQDGTGELFF
TGCGCCAGCAGCCAAGACGGGACCGGGGAGCTGTTTTTT
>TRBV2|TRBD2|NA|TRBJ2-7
CASSESSPLAGGALDEQYF
TGTGCCAGCAGTGAGAGCTCCCCTCTAGCGGGGGGGGCTTTAGACGAGCAGTACTTC
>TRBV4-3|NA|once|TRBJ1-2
CASSPELGVLYGYTF
TGCGCCAGCAGCCCTGAACTAGGGGTGCTCTATGGCTACACCTTC
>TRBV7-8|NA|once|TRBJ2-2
CASSPPNFRSGELFF
TGTGCCAGCAGCCCCCCCAACTTTCGGTCCGGGGAGCTGTTTTTT
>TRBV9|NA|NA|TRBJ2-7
CASSVDPSSAYEQYF
TGTGCCAGCAGCGTAGACCCCTCTTCTGCCTACGAGCAGTACTTC
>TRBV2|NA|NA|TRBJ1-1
CASSVGSTGPGPKGTEAFF
TGTGCCAGCAGTGTTGGCAGTACGGGTCCGGGCCCTAAGGGCACTGAAGCTTTCTTT
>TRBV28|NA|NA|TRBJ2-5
CASIPQGQETQYF
TGTGCCAGCATCCCCCAGGGTCAAGAGACCCAGTACTTC
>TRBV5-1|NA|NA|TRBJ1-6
CASSLAGGLNSPLHF
TGCGCCAGCAGCTTGGCCGGCGGACTCAATTCACCCCTCCACTTT
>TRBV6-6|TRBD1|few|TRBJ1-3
CASTTGVSGNTIYF
TGTGCCAGCACCACAGGGGTATCTGGAAACACCATATATTTT
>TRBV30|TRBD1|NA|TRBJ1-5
CAWAVRQGTQPQHF
TGTGCCTGGGCCGTCCGACAGGGGACTCAGCCCCAGCATTTT
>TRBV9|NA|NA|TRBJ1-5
CASSLGGWGQPQHF
TGTGCCAGCAGTCTCGGGGGATGGGGCCAGCCCCAGCATTTT
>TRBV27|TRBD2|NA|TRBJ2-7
CASSFGTSGTYEQYF
TGTGCCAGCAGTTTCGGGACTAGCGGGACTTACGAGCAGTACTTC
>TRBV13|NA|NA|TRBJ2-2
CASSFLAGTGELFF
TGTGCCAGCAGCTTTCTAGCCGGCACCGGGGAGCTGTTTTTT
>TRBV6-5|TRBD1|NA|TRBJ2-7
CASSYGTGYYEQYF
TGTGCCAGCAGTTACGGGACAGGGTACTACGAGCAGTACTTC
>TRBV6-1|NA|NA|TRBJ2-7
CASSEAPGTFYEQYF
TGTGCCAGCAGTGAAGCGCCCGGGACCTTCTACGAGCAGTACTTC
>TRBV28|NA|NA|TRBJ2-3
CASSFKRFVRTDTQYF
TGTGCCAGCAGTTTTAAAAGATTTGTCCGCACAGATACGCAGTATTTT
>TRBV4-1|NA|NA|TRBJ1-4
CASSQIQGITNEKLFF
TGCGCCAGCAGTCAGATACAGGGCATAACTAATGAAAAACTGTTTTTT
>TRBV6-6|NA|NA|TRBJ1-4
CASTGQSTNEKLFF
TGTGCCAGCACCGGACAGTCAACTAATGAAAAACTGTTTTTT
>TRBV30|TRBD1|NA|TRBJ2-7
CAWEDRAPYEQYF
TGTGCCTGGGAGGACAGGGCCCCCTACGAGCAGTACTTC
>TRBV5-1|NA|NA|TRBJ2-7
CASSWVGGTVEQYF
TGCGCCAGCAGCTGGGTCGGGGGTACAGTCGAGCAGTACTTC
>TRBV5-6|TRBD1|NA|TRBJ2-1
CASKDRGKYNEQFF
TGTGCCAGCAAGGACAGGGGGAAATACAATGAGCAGTTCTTC
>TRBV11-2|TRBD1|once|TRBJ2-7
CASSISGDRVGEQYF
TGTGCCAGCAGCATTTCGGGGGACAGGGTGGGCGAGCAGTACTTC
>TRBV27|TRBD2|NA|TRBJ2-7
CASSPSGGPRAYEQYF
TGTGCCAGCAGCCCTAGCGGGGGGCCAAGAGCCTACGAGCAGTACTTC
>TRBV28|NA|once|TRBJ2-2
CASSWWGSTGELFF
TGTGCCAGCAGCTGGTGGGGGTCCACCGGGGAGCTGTTTTTT
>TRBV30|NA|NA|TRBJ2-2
CAWSVAGLGGELFF
TGTGCCTGGAGTGTTGCCGGATTGGGCGGGGAGCTGTTTTTT
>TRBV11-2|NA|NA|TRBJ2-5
CASSLVGSWSETQYF
TGTGCCAGCAGCTTAGTAGGGAGTTGGTCAGAGACCCAGTACTTC
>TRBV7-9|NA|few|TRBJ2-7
CASSSDTTEQYF
TGTGCCAGCAGCTCTGACACCACCGAGCAGTACTTC
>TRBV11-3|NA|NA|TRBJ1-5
CASSFYGPIFQPQHF
TGTGCCAGCAGCTTCTATGGGCCGATTTTTCAGCCCCAGCATTTT
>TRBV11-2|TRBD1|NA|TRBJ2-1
CASSPGTGVFGEQFF
TGTGCCAGCAGCCCAGGGACAGGGGTTTTCGGTGAGCAGTTCTTC
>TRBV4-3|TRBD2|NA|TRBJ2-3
CASSQVTSGRDTQYF
TGCGCCAGCAGCCAAGTGACTAGCGGGAGAGATACGCAGTATTTT
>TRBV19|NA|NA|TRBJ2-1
CASSIDFSNEQFF
TGTGCCAGTAGTATAGATTTTTCCAATGAGCAGTTCTTC
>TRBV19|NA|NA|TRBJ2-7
CASSMTGWGYEQYF
TGTGCCAGTAGTATGACCGGGTGGGGCTACGAGCAGTACTTC
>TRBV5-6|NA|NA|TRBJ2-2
CASGETGELFF
TGTGCCAGCGGGGAGACCGGGGAGCTGTTTTTT
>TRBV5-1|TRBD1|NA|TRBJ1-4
CASSLAGTGETNEKLFF
TGCGCCAGCAGCTTGGCCGGGACAGGGGAAACTAATGAAAAACTGTTTTTT
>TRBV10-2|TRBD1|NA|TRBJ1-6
CASSEPRDRDQSPLHF
TGCGCCAGCAGTGAGCCAAGGGACAGGGACCAATCACCCCTCCACTTT